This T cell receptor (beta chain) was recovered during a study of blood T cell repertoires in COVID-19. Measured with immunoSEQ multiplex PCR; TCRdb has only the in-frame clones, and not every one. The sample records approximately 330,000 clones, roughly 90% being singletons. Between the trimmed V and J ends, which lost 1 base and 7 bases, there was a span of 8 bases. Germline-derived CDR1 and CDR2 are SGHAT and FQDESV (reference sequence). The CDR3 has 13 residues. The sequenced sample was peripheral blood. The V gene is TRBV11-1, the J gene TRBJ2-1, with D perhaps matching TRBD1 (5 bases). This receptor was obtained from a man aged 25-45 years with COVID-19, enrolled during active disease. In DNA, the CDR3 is TGTGCCAGCAGCTTAGGCAGGGCGAATGAGCAGTTCTTC. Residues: CASSLGRANEQFF.